Listed below are T cell receptor beta chains from one sample, sequenced in a study of T cell repertoires in cytomegalovirus infection. In TCRdb, the reads were re-called with MiXCR into one record per CDR3 protein. This table has a few hundred thousand distinct CDR3 sequences, almost 30% appearing once. No antigens are known for them. This sample comprised cultured PBMCs, obtained from culture after CMV antigen stimulation. These receptors originate from a human donor in good health (CMV status not recorded). Some clones in this sample may be carry-over from other donors' samples. CDR3s include the opening cysteine and the closing phenylalanine or tryptophan. The D gene is left open where the match is weak. The size field is filled for only some rows; it gives once, few, many or a size class.

>TRBV20-1|TRBJ2-3|NA|NA
CSARGTHLTDTQYF
TGCAGTGCTAGGGGGACTCATCTCACAGATACGCAGTATTTT
>TRBV20-1|TRBJ1-2|NA|NA
CSARDRGYGYTF
TGCAGTGCTAGAGACAGGGGCTATGGCTACACCTTC
>TRBV10-3|TRBJ2-7|NA|TRBD1
CAISDLRDRGSYEQYF
TGTGCCATCAGTGACCTTCGGGACAGGGGCTCCTACGAGCAGTACTTC
>TRBV20-1|TRBJ2-3|NA|TRBD2
CSAPGTSGVRDTQYF
TGCAGTGCGCCCGGGACTAGCGGGGTCAGGGATACGCAGTATTTT
>TRBV9|TRBJ2-3|NA|NA
CASSVEPGRTDTQYF
TGTGCCAGCAGCGTAGAGCCGGGTCGCACAGATACGCAGTATTTT
>TRBV5-6|TRBJ2-1|NA|NA
CASSLRGASVRDEQFF
TGTGCCAGCAGCCTGCGGGGAGCTAGCGTAAGGGATGAGCAGTTCTTC
>TRBV18|TRBJ2-1|NA|NA
CASSHLGLSYNEQFF
TGTGCCAGCTCACATCTAGGCCTCTCCTACAATGAGCAGTTCTTC
>TRBV20-1|TRBJ1-2|NA|NA
CSASYRVGYTF
TGCAGTGCTAGCTACAGGGTTGGCTACACCTTC
>TRBV29-1|TRBJ2-7|NA|NA
CSAGTGQSYEQYF
TGCAGCGCCGGAACGGGGCAGTCCTACGAGCAGTACTTC
>TRBV5-4|TRBJ2-2|few|TRBD2
CASSSEGSSGHLTGELFF
TGTGCCAGCAGCTCAGAGGGCTCTAGCGGTCACCTAACCGGGGAGCTGTTTTTT
>TRBV11-2|TRBJ2-7|many|NA
CASSFGQVYEQYF
TGTGCCAGCAGCTTCGGACAAGTCTACGAGCAGTACTTC
>TRBV28|TRBJ2-5|NA|NA
CASRTRWRGREETQYF
TGTGCCAGCAGGACCCGGTGGCGCGGCAGGGAAGAGACCCAGTACTTC
>TRBV27|TRBJ1-6|NA|NA
CASSLMGWNSPLHF
TGTGCCAGCAGTTTGATGGGTTGGAATTCACCCCTCCACTTT
>TRBV20-1|TRBJ1-1|many|NA
CSAPTLNQGTEAFF
TGCAGTGCTCCCACTTTGAATCAGGGCACTGAAGCTTTCTTT
>TRBV12-3/TRBV12-4|TRBJ1-5|few|NA
CASSWGLEGNQPQHF
TGTGCCAGCAGTTGGGGACTAGAAGGCAATCAGCCCCAGCATTTT
>TRBV6-1|TRBJ1-4|NA|NA
CASRPPGGEKLFF
TGTGCCAGCCGCCCACCGGGGGGCGAAAAACTGTTTTTT
>TRBV27|TRBJ1-4|NA|TRBD1
CASSPWTGGGSNEKLFF
TGTGCCAGCAGTCCTTGGACAGGGGGGGGGTCTAATGAAAAACTGTTTTTT
>TRBV28|TRBJ2-7|NA|TRBD1
CASSLAPGGQYF
TGTGCCAGCAGTTTAGCACCAGGGGGGCAGTACTTC
>TRBV7-2|TRBJ1-2|few|NA
CASHRLPNYGYTF
TGTGCCAGCCATCGGCTTCCGAACTATGGCTACACCTTC
>TRBV7-3|TRBJ1-4|few|TRBD1
CASSHRDRGQVEKLFF
TGTGCCAGCAGCCACCGGGACAGGGGGCAAGTTGAAAAACTGTTTTTT
>TRBV20-1|TRBJ1-3|NA|NA
CSARRGSSGNTIYF
TGCAGTGCTAGACGGGGCAGCTCTGGAAACACCATATATTTT
>TRBV5-1|TRBJ2-1|NA|TRBD2
CASSLERTSGSWRGFF
TGCGCCAGCAGCTTGGAAAGGACTAGCGGGAGTTGGAGGGGGTTCTTC
>TRBV11-2|TRBJ2-7|few|NA
CASSLEVGESEYF
TGTGCCAGCAGCTTAGAGGTCGGGGAGTCGGAGTACTTC
>TRBV3-1|TRBJ2-7|few|NA
CASSPWGEVVYEQYF
TGTGCCAGCAGCCCTTGGGGGGAAGTCGTCTACGAGCAGTACTTC
>TRBV12-3/TRBV12-4|TRBJ2-4|few|NA
CASSARDIQYF
TGTGCCAGCAGCGCCCGCGACATTCAGTACTTC
>TRBV5-4|TRBJ2-7|NA|TRBD1
CASSATTGIYEQYF
TGTGCCAGCAGCGCGACGACAGGGATCTACGAGCAGTACTTC
>TRBV18|TRBJ1-1|NA|NA
CASSPKSQAFF
TGTGCCAGCTCACCAAAAAGTCAGGCTTTCTTT
>TRBV12-3/TRBV12-4|TRBJ1-5|NA|TRBD1
CASNRQGTQPQHF
TGTGCCAGCAACAGACAGGGGACTCAGCCCCAGCATTTT
>TRBV18|TRBJ1-1|NA|NA
CASSPPLQGIFAEAFF
TGTGCCAGCTCACCACCCTTACAGGGAATATTCGCTGAAGCTTTCTTT
>TRBV28|TRBJ2-7|NA|TRBD2
CASSLSWASGRAAYEQYF
TGTGCCAGCAGTTTAAGTTGGGCTAGCGGGAGGGCAGCCTACGAGCAGTACTTC
>TRBV7-9|TRBJ2-5|NA|TRBD2
CASTRGSGRLTETQYF
TGTGCCAGCACCCGGGGAAGCGGGAGGCTCACAGAGACCCAGTACTTC
>TRBV20-1|TRBJ1-1|few|NA
CSAGGLSNTEAFF
TGCAGTGCTGGGGGATTGTCGAACACTGAAGCTTTCTTT
>TRBV7-2|TRBJ1-5|few|NA
CASSLKGGAQPQHF
TGTGCCAGCAGCTTAAAGGGAGGGGCCCAGCCCCAGCATTTT
>TRBV27|TRBJ1-4|few|NA
CASSLQYREKLFF
TGTGCCAGCAGTCTCCAATACAGGGAAAAACTGTTTTTT
>TRBV27|TRBJ2-7|NA|NA
CASSSTTYEQYF
TGTGCCAGCAGTTCGACTACGTACGAGCAGTACTTC
>TRBV28|TRBJ2-7|few|TRBD2
CASRLAESYEQYF
TGTGCCAGCCGGCTAGCGGAGTCCTACGAGCAGTACTTC
>TRBV30|TRBJ2-2|NA|TRBD2
CAWMGRVDTGELFF
TGTGCCTGGATGGGGAGGGTGGACACCGGGGAGCTGTTTTTT
>TRBV10-3|TRBJ1-4|NA|TRBD1
CAIGPGGEKLFF
TGTGCCATCGGTCCAGGGGGTGAAAAACTGTTTTTT
>TRBV30|TRBJ2-1|NA|NA
CAWSRDPLTGNEQFF
TGTGCCTGGAGCCGTGACCCGCTCACGGGCAATGAGCAGTTCTTC
>TRBV4-1|TRBJ2-2|few|NA
CASSLADWTGELFF
TGCGCCAGCAGCCTTGCGGATTGGACCGGGGAGCTGTTTTTT
>TRBV24-1|TRBJ2-2|few|TRBD1
CATSVRTGPTGELFF
TGTGCCACCAGTGTAAGGACAGGGCCAACCGGGGAGCTGTTTTTT